This TCR beta chain was sequenced during a study of cytomegalovirus exposure and HLA in healthy donors (dated by TCRdb to the late 2010s). For the wider study: An earlier analysis of approximately 640 of the donors reported 250 to 300 Gb of sequence data and 100 million to 130 million unique TCR beta sequences from about 200 million T cells. An early release covering 500 to 750 HLA-typed donors comprised approximately 290 gigabases of sequencing data and roughly 85 million unique TCR sequences. Of the roughly 410 genotyped donors, approximately 81% were placed in the genetic ancestry cluster associated with self-reported Caucasian donors. The study was designed to test whether signatures of past pathogen exposure could be identified by cataloging public T cell receptors. Using immunosequencing, the study profiled T cell repertoires from 666 subjects and related those repertoires to cytomegalovirus serostatus. Along with the approximately 650-subject first cohort, a separate validation cohort of over a hundred different subjects was used. To predict cytomegalovirus infection status, the study combined high-throughput TCR immunosequencing, statistical association of individual TCRs with disease status, and machine learning. A later analysis re-examined previously published TCR beta repertoires from about 700 donors and added high-resolution HLA genotyping to investigate patterns of TCR occurrence. In the later analysis, no new phenotypic data were used to find candidate immune exposures; instead, reliance was placed on TCR beta sequences and their occurrence across donors. An earlier analysis of approximately 500 of the donors applied high-throughput TCR beta sequencing to assess whether each TCR beta V gene segment acted as functional or pseudogenic. Donor age, sex, ethnicity and CMV serostatus were compiled together with the repertoire data. A later genetic analysis used genome-wide SNP genotypes for about three fifths of the roughly 700 donors, treating that subset as a discovery cohort. All discovery cohort repertoires had been generated using a single sequencing platform. Class I and class II HLA loci were covered by the typing at four-digit resolution. Typing coverage differed by locus: A, B, C, DRB1 and DQB1 were typed in about 620-630 donors, DQA1 in approximately 520, DPA1 in approximately 600, and DPB1 in just under 480. Because of strong linkage in the cohort, roughly five DR-DQ haplotypes were treated as single units for association and clustering. Among some 410 genotyped donors of the cohort, an average of 235,054 unique TCR beta nucleotide sequences were sequenced per donor, about a sixth of them non-productive.

Receptor libraries were prepared by the immunoSEQ multiplex PCR assay. A mixture of 60 forward primers for TCR Vbeta segments and 13 reverse primers for TCR Jbeta segments was used in the multiplex PCR. The CDR3 region of rearranged TCR beta genes was amplified from genomic DNA with a multiplex PCR assay. The Illumina HiSeq System was used to sequence the amplified TCR beta libraries as 87-base-pair reads. Per the source publication's procedure: Across the 500 to 750 repertoires, a later analysis counted approximately 83 million unique TCR beta chains, roughly 11 million of which were shared by at least two donors. Raw reads were error-corrected and collapsed into unique sequences with a nearest-neighbor algorithm that merged closely related sequences to remove PCR and sequencing errors. To assign V, D and J gene segments, CDR3 sequences were aligned to IMGT reference sequences. For a sequence to be retained, at least a six-nucleotide match to both a V gene segment and a J gene segment was required. A rearrangement counted as productive if the CDR3 had no stop codons and remained in frame with V and J, and every other rearrangement counted as non-productive. CDR3 was defined by IMGT convention, running from the second conserved V-encoded cysteine to the conserved J-encoded phenylalanine. The earlier analysis of about 590 of the donors excluded sequences that lacked an unambiguous match to a single V gene segment. In an earlier analysis of approximately 550 of the donors, V segments were called functional above 56.7% productive rearrangements and were called segregating when the between-donor standard deviation exceeded 5%. A statistical classification framework was built for diagnosing cytomegalovirus status from the catalog of TCR beta chain sequences. A later analysis assigned V and J genes by comparing TCR nucleotide sequences with IMGT/GENE-DB human TR gene sequences. The TCRdist pipeline was used in a later analysis to assign CDR3 sequences and most-parsimonious VDJ recombination scenarios. In a later analysis, each TCR beta chain was defined by its CDR3 amino acid sequence together with its V-gene family, and reads without a unique V-gene family were excluded. A later analysis removed 592 highly shared, low-generation-probability nucleotide sequences to deal with suspected cross-contamination and a sequencing artifact. A later analysis calculated a clonal expansion index for each public chain from normalized within-repertoire ranks of inferred template counts. In a later analysis, generation probabilities were computed with a VDJ recombination model fitted to out-of-frame rearrangements, and the resulting probabilities were checked against IGoR. In a later analysis, TCR-TCR, TCR-HLA and TCR-CMV co-occurrence was scored with hypergeometric tests, and a repertoire-size bias correction was applied to TCR pairs. In a later analysis, false discovery rates were estimated by permuting HLA or CMV assignments 20 times. In a later analysis, co-occurring TCRs were grouped using DBSCAN, with TCRdist sequence similarity added in when clustering inside HLA-allele-positive subsets. For co-occurrence clustering, repertoires with fewer than 30,000 or more than 120,000 public chains were excluded, along with four to six repertoires with anomalous nucleotide sharing. Not all clones reach the TCRdb copy of this immuneACCESS table, which keeps in-frame sequences only. Checked studies attribute under half of the gap to unresolved V genes and leave the rest unexplained. V and J calls plus clone size are reproduced from that table; the DNA served to infer D and trimming. The sample has some 130,000 clones on record, 65% to 75% of them singletons. The ten largest make up under 6.5% of the sample.

The full study reports these points: Compared with equally common non-associated chains, HLA-associated TCR beta chains in a later analysis were more clonally expanded and had lower generation probabilities. Assigning TCR associations to individual alleles was difficult when HLA alleles, especially DR and DQ, strongly co-occurred. In a later analysis, most CMV-associated TCR beta chains were found to appear HLA-restricted, with HLA associations seemingly driven largely by CMV exposure. For the cohort, immune exposure information was limited to CMV serostatus. Sequencing depth was assumed to be roughly uniform across donors in the presence/absence analyses, though that assumption may not hold. The authors suggested that the approach could potentially be extended to other disease states and immunological phenotypes. In a later analysis, several top co-occurrence clusters were reported to appear linked to parvovirus B19, influenza, CMV and Epstein-Barr virus. In this cohort, only TCR beta chains were sequenced, and detectable features were limited by the absence of alpha or paired-chain data. Correlated functional status among segregating V segments might be attributable to linkage disequilibrium, but an unknown experimental factor could not be ruled out. According to a later genetic analysis, donors in an Asian-associated ancestry cluster had fewer N-insertions in productive TCRs than the approximately 650-donor mean. A few of the identified cytomegalovirus-associated TCR beta chains were confirmed in vitro to be specific for cytomegalovirus antigens. A later genetic analysis associated a missense DCLRE1C variant with V-gene and J-gene trimming of TCR beta chains, and an independent cohort replicated the association. Because the 87-base-pair reads could not distinguish some IMGT-functional V segments, including TRBV6-2 and TRBV6-3, those segments were excluded. Most TCR sequences were seen in very few donors, while some public TCRs were found in many individuals. Because counts were too low, roughly 17 rarely observed V segments, including chromosome 9 orphons, were left out of the earlier analysis of approximately 500 of the donors. In a later analysis, TCR association rates were found to vary across HLA loci, with the most associated TCRs seen for DRB1 alleles and the fewest for HLA-C alleles. The sequencing pipeline was judged likely to have produced a cluster of highly shared sequence variants as a technical artifact. Specific HLA alleles were associated with 16,951 TCR beta sequences at a false discovery rate of 0.05 in a later analysis. Because some donors lacked HLA typing at each locus, the association tests relied only on the typed subset. Cytomegalovirus status was reported to be diagnosed by the classifier with high specificity and sensitivity in both the original and validation cohorts. In an earlier analysis of some 500 of the donors, most TCR beta V segments appeared in productive rearrangements about 87% or about 30% of the time, broadly matching IMGT annotations. In the study, some 180 TCR beta chains were listed as associated with cytomegalovirus. A further reported finding was that TCR beta sequences accurately predicted the HLA-A and HLA-B alleles for most subjects in the first cohort.

The cohort was made up of 500 to 850 healthy bone marrow donors. At the time of sampling, every cohort member was nominally healthy, though immune exposures that went unrecorded were likely present. The donor tested CMV seropositive, placing the donor among the 290 or so seropositive members of the cohort. Every donor gave a peripheral blood sample, and the peripheral blood mononuclear cells from that sample were used for TCR beta sequencing. Genomic DNA was extracted from the blood cell samples with the Qiagen DNeasy Blood Extraction Kit. As concerns this clone: The antigen it recognizes is unknown. Per-base quality was not reported, and no clone a single base away is much larger than it.

V is clipped by 1 base and J by 4 bases, and the sequence between their germline boundaries is 13 bases long. The CDR3 measures 15 amino acids from cysteine to phenylalanine. Only the CDR3 portion is preserved as DNA: 45 bases, with reading frame beginning at the first base. CDR1 and CDR2, looked up from the germline V gene, are MGHRA and YSYEKL. This clonotype originated in a woman aged 45-65 years in good health and CMV-seropositive. The sequencing sample was made of PBMCs. The sequence is built from TRBV4-1 and TRBJ1-2; the D gene is perhaps TRBD1, on 6 matching bases. Here is the DNA: TGCGCCAGCAGCCAAGGACTGCTCAGGGGCTATGGCTACACCTTC. Translated, this is CASSQGLLRGYGYTF.